Presented here are 20 T cell receptor beta chains from one specimen sequenced in a study of patients and donors after allogeneic stem cell transplantation. TCRdb independently ran MiXCR on the RT-PCR reads; one entry per CDR3 protein. The sample records roughly 880,000 distinct CDR3 sequences, 18% being singletons. Sequencing used blood, either unsorted or a sorted T cell fraction (not recorded which). The receptors originated from a human donor who was either an allogeneic HSCT recipient or a stem cell or donor lymphocyte infusion donor (not recorded which). It is not recorded whose cells these are; they may come from a transplant donor.

This clonotype has a handful of counts. V and J are TRBV5-1 and TRBJ1-1; 7 nucleotides line up with TRBD1. CDR1 is SGHRS, CDR2 YFSETQ, per germline. This CDR3 is built from 14 residues. J was trimmed by 4 bases and V by 4 bases; bases with no gene match: 7. CDR3 loop: CASSGRGVFTEAFF. CDR3 DNA sequence: TGCGCCAGCAGCGGCAGGGGGGTATTCACTGAAGCTTTCTTT. Complete variable domain (other parts from reference TRBV5-1 and TRBJ1-1): KAGVTQTPRYLIKTRGQQVTLSCSPISGHRSVSWYQQTPGQGLQFLFEYFSETQRNKGNFPGRFSGRQFSNSRSEMNVSTLELGDSALYLCASSGRGVFTEAFFGQGTRLTVV.

This clonotype was observed a few times. This chain connects TRBV12-3 or TRBV12-4 to TRBJ2-2; 10 bases fit TRBD1. The CDR3 extends over 17 amino acids. J lost 2 bases, V lost 6 bases, and 9 bases had no gene match. This CDR3 is CASSLHRDRGNTGELFF. In nucleotides, the CDR3 is TGTGCCAGCAGCCTACACCGGGACAGGGGTAACACCGGGGAGCTGTTTTTT.

The CDR3 DNA reads TGTGCCAGCAGAAGGACAGGGGGCATCAACGAGCAGTACTTC. It translates to CASRRTGGINEQYF. The chain couples TRBV12-3 or TRBV12-4 to TRBJ2-7; 11 bases are a match to TRBD1. V shed 6 bases and J 5 bases; nucleotides not matched to a gene: 6. This CDR3 is 14 amino acids long.

The rearrangement uses TRBV27 and TRBJ2-7, with TRBD1 matching 11 bases. V shed 5 bases and J 9 bases; nucleotides not matched to a gene: 9. This CDR3 comprises 14 residues. Germline CDR1 MNHEY, CDR2 SMNVEV (reference sequence). The CDR3 here is CASSRKGQGEGQYF. The CDR3 nucleotides are TGTGCCAGCAGTCGTAAGGGACAGGGGGAAGGGCAGTACTTC.

DNA of the CDR3: TGCGCCAGCAGCTCTGTACAGGGGGGCTATGGCTACACCTTC. The encoded protein is CASSSVQGGYGYTF. J is TRBJ1-2 and V is TRBV5-1, with 8 positions matching TRBD1. Losses at the gene ends were 3 bases for V and 4 bases for J; bases not matched to a gene: 5. Per the germline V gene, CDR1 is SGHRS and CDR2 is YFSETQ. The CDR3 runs to 14 residues.

This chain joins TRBV24-1 and TRBJ2-2, with D tentatively TRBD1 (5 bases). Trimming stripped 5 bases from V and 1 base from J, with 13 bases between. This CDR3 is built from 16 residues. Germline CDR1 KGHDR, CDR2 SFDVKD. The CDR3 bases are TGTGCCACCAGTGTCTCCGGACAAATGAACACCGGGGAGCTGTTTTTT. Translated: CATSVSGQMNTGELFF.

This clonotype was detected only a few times. J is TRBJ2-1 and V is TRBV3-1; TRBD2 aligns across 7 bases. The CDR3 totals 19 residues. Germline values: CDR1 LGHDT, CDR2 YNNKEL (reference sequence). Germline trimming cut 3 bases from V and 1 base from J; bases unmatched to any gene: 15. The CDR3 bases are TGTGCCAGCAGCCACTCGGGGGGAGCGGGGCTGGGGTCCTACAATGAGCAGTTCTTC. Amino acid sequence: CASSHSGGAGLGSYNEQFF.

The chain combines TRBV6-2 or TRBV6-3 with TRBJ2-1; 11 nucleotides align to TRBD2. Trimming cost V 8 bases and J 4 bases; bases outside gene matches: 10. CDR1 MNHEY and CDR2 SVGEGT come from the germline V gene. This CDR3 spans 16 amino acids. The CDR3 region has the DNA TGTGCCAGCTCCCCAGGCGGGACTAGCGGTTACAATGAGCAGTTCTTC. Its translation is CASSPGGTSGYNEQFF.

A remark on this clonotype: This could be a read error, since a much larger clone is one nucleotide away. The chain recombines TRBV5-1 with TRBJ2-3, with no clear D. Trimming took off 0 bases at V and 2 bases at J, with 4 bases between the two ends. CDR3 length: 13 residues. Germline CDR1 SGHRS, CDR2 YFSETQ. CDR3 sequence (DNA): TGCGCCAGCAGCTTGGAACACACAGATACGCAGTATTTT. As protein: CASSLEHTDTQYF.

This clonotype was detected ten times or more. The rearrangement uses TRBV12-3 or TRBV12-4 and TRBJ1-6; D is unclear. Trimming shortened V by 2 bases and J by 7 bases, and 12 bases separated the two germline ends. The CDR3 extends over 15 amino acids. CDR3 in DNA: TGTGCCAGCAGTTTATCTGGACCGCGGAATTCACCCCTCCACTTT. This codes for CASSLSGPRNSPLHF.

This clonotype was detected once. The chain has TRBV6-5 and TRBJ2-3; 8 bases align to TRBD1. The CDR3 is 17 residues long. Germline assignment: CDR1 MNHEY and CDR2 SVGAGI. V shed 4 bases, J shed 5 bases, and the junction held 14 bases outside the gene matches. The CDR3 DNA reads TGTGCCAGCAGTTTCCTGACCGGACAGGGAGCAGGAGATACGCAGTATTTT. This sequence encodes CASSFLTGQGAGDTQYF.

This clonotype was counted a few times. V is TRBV19 and J is TRBJ1-5, with D possibly matching TRBD1 (6 bases). Germline CDR1 reads LNHDA; CDR2 reads SQIVND (reference sequence). The CDR3 length is 15 residues. V lost 4 bases and J lost 0, with 10 bases in between. The DNA of the CDR3 is TGTGCCAGTAGTACCCGACAGGTTAGCAATCAGCCCCAGCATTTT. Protein product: CASSTRQVSNQPQHF.

This clonotype was found a few times. The V gene is TRBV4-2, the J gene TRBJ2-1, with TRBD2 identical over 10 bases. With 0 bases clipped from V and 13 bases from J, the junction kept 12 bases outside the gene matches. Germline assignment: CDR1 LGHNA and CDR2 YNFKEQ. This CDR3 region has 16 residues. In DNA, the CDR3 is TGTGCCAGCAGCCAAGATGCGGGGGCTAGCGGGAGTGTTCAGTTCTTC. Translated, it gives CASSQDAGASGSVQFF.

The chain uses TRBV7-8 and TRBJ1-3; no clear D. Trimming took off 0 bases at V and 0 bases at J, with 9 bases between the two ends. This CDR3 has 16 residues. Germline values: CDR1 SGHVS, CDR2 FQNEAQ. CDR3 amino acids: CASSLALTFSGNTIYF. DNA for the CDR3: TGTGCCAGCAGCTTAGCGCTAACTTTCTCTGGAAACACCATATATTTT.

This clonotype was recorded a few times. The rearrangement joins TRBV6-5 to TRBJ2-7, with 8 bases lining up with TRBD1. The CDR3 runs to 13 residues. Germline V CDR1 and CDR2: MNHEY, SVGAGI. Trimming at V came to 2 bases and at J to 6 bases, leaving 3 bases not matched to a gene. Written as DNA, the CDR3 is TGTGCCAGCAGTTACGACAGGGGTAGCGAGCAGTACTTC. This gives the protein CASSYDRGSEQYF.

The V and J genes are TRBV2 and TRBJ2-1; D is unclear. The germline V and J ends were trimmed by 3 bases and 6 bases, with 15 bases remaining between them. CDR3 length: 15 residues. Germline assignment: CDR1 SNHLY and CDR2 FYNNEI. CDR3 sequence: CASSDRRTMVNEQFF. CDR3 bases: TGTGCCAGCAGTGACCGGCGGACCATGGTCAATGAGCAGTTCTTC.

The rearrangement joins TRBV6-1 to TRBJ2-2, with a possible D match to TRBD2 (6 bases). CDR1 MNHNS and CDR2 SASEGT come from the germline V gene. This CDR3 has 15 amino acids. Trimming cost V 3 bases and J 0 bases, with 8 bases left between them. The CDR3 coding sequence is TGTGCCAGCAGTGATGGGGGGACGAACACCGGGGAGCTGTTTTTT. It encodes CASSDGGTNTGELFF.

The genes are TRBV6-5 and TRBJ2-7, with TRBD2 as a possible D gene (5 bases). The CDR3 extends over 14 amino acids. Trimming removed 4 bases at V and 4 bases at J, with 14 bases between. The germline gives CDR1 MNHEY, CDR2 SVGAGI. The CDR3 is CASSFRGSVYEQYF. As DNA, the CDR3 is TGTGCCAGCAGTTTCCGGGGTTCAGTGTACGAGCAGTACTTC.

The chain links TRBV2 to TRBJ2-5; TRBD2 is a possible D gene (6 bases). The CDR3 is made up of 13 amino acids. Trimming cost V 6 bases and J 5 bases, with 13 bases left between them. Germline CDR1 is SNHLY and CDR2 is FYNNEI. CDR3 loop: CASRKGTVETQYF. CDR3 coding DNA: TGTGCCAGCAGGAAAGGGACTGTGGAGACCCAGTACTTC.

A few counts support this clonotype. The chain joins TRBV20-1 to TRBJ1-1; TRBD1 is a possible D gene (5 bases). This CDR3 has 15 amino acids. Germline V lookup: CDR1 DFQATT, CDR2 SNEGSKA (reference sequence). V was clipped by 5 bases and J by 1 base, with 17 bases between them. The CDR3 DNA reads TGCAGTGCTGGCCCCCTAGGAGGGGCGAACACTGAAGCTTTCTTT. This encodes CSAGPLGGANTEAFF.